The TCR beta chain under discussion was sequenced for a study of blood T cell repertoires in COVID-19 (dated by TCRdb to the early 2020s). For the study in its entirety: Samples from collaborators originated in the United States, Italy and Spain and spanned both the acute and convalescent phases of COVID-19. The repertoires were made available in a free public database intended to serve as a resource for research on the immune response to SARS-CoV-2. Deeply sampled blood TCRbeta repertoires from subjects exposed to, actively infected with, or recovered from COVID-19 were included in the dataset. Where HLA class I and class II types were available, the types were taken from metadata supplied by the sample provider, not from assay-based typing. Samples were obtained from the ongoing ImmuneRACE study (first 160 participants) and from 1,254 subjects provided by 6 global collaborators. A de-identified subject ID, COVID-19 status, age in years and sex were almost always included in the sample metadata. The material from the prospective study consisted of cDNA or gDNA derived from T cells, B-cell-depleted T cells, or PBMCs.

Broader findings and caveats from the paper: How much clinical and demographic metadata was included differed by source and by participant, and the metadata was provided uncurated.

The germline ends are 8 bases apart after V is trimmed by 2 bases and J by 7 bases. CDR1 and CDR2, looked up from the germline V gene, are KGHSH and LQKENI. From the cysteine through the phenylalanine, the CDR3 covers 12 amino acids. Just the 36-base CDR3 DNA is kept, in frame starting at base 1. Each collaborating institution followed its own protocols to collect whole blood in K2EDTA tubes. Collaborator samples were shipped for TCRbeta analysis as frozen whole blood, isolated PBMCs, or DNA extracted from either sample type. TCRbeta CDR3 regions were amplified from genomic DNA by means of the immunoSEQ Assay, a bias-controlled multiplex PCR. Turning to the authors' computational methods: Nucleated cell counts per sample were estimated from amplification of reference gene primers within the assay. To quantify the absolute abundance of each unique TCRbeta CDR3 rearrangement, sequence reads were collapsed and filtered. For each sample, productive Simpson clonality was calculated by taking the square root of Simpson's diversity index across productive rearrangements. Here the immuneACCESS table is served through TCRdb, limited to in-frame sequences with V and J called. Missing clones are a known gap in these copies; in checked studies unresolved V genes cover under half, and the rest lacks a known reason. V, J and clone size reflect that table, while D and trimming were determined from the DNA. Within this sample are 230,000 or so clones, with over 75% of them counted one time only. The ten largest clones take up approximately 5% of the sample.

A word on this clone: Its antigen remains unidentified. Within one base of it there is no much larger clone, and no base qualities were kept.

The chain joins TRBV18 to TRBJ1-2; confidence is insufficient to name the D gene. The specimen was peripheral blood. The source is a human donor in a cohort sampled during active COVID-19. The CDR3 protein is CASSPGLGGYTF. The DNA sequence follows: TGTGCCAGCTCACCAGGGCTGGGTGGCTACACCTTC.